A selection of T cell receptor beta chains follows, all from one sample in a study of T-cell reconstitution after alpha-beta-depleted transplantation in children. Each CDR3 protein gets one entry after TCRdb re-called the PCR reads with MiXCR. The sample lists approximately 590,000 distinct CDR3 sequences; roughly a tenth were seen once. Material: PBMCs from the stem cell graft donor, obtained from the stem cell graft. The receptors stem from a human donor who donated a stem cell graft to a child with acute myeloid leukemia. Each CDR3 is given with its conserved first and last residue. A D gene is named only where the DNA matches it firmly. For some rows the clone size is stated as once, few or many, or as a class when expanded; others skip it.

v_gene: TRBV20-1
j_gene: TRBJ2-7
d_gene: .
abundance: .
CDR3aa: CSAIPPPLANHYEQYF
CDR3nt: TGCAGTGCCATCCCTCCCCCACTAGCAAATCATTACGAGCAGTACTTC

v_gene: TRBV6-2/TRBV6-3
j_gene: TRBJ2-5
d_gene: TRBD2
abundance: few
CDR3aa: CASKNSGKETQYF
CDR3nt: TGTGCCAGCAAGAACAGCGGGAAGGAGACCCAGTACTTC

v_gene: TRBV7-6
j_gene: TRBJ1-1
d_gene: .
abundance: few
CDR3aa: CASSDPTRSTEAFF
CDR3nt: TGTGCCAGCAGCGATCCGACAAGATCTACTGAAGCTTTCTTT

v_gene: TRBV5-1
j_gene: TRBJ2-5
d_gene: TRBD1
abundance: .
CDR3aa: CASETGGGETQYF
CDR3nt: TGCGCCAGCGAGACAGGGGGCGGAGAGACCCAGTACTTC

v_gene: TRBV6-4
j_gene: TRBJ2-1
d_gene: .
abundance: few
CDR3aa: CASTPRFEQFF
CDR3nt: TGTGCCAGCACCCCGAGGTTTGAGCAGTTCTTC

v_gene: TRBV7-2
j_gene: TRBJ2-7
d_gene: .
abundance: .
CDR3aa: CASSFSMGEQYF
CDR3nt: TGTGCCAGCAGCTTTAGTATGGGAGAGCAGTACTTC

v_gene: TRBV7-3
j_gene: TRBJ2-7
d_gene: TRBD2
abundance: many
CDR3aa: CASSLTSSGYYEQYF
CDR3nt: TGTGCCAGCAGCTTGACGTCTAGCGGCTACTACGAGCAGTACTTC

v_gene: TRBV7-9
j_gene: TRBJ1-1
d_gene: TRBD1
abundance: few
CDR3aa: CASSSTGTGGRAFF
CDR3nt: TGTGCCAGCAGCTCAACCGGGACAGGGGGCCGAGCTTTCTTT

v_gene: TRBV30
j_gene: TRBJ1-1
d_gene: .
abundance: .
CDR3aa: CAWELGATEAFF
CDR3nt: TGTGCCTGGGAACTTGGAGCAACTGAAGCTTTCTTT

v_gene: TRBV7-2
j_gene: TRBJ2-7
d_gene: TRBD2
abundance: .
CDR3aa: CASSSDKLAGAYEQYF
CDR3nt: TGTGCCAGCAGCTCCGACAAGCTAGCGGGCGCCTACGAGCAGTACTTC

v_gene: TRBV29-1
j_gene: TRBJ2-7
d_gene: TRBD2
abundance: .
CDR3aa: CSVAGLVTYEQYF
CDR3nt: TGCAGCGTTGCGGGACTAGTTACCTACGAGCAGTACTTC

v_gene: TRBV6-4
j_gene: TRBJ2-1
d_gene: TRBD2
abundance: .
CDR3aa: CASSRGLRPINEQFF
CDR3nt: TGTGCCAGCAGCCGGGGACTACGTCCCATCAATGAGCAGTTCTTC

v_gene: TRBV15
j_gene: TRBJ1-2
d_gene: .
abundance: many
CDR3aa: CALSSGRGANYGYTF
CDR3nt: TGTGCCCTATCATCGGGTCGGGGCGCGAACTATGGCTACACCTTC

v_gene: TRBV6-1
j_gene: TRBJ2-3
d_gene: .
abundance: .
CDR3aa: CASSEAVRLWDTQYF
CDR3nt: TGTGCCAGCAGTGAAGCGGTCCGGCTCTGGGATACGCAGTATTTT

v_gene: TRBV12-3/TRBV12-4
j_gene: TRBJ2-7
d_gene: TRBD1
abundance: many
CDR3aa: CASSLGDRGRGAALRQYF
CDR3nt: TGTGCCAGCAGTCTCGGGGACAGGGGGCGGGGGGCCGCGTTACGGCAGTACTTC

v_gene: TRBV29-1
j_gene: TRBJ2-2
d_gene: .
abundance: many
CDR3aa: CSVGARGELFF
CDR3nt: TGCAGCGTTGGCGCCCGAGGGGAGCTGTTTTTT

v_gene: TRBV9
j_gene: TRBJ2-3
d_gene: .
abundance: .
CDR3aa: CASSPWGNSGSTDTQYF
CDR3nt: TGTGCCAGCAGCCCCTGGGGTAATAGCGGTAGCACAGATACGCAGTATTTT

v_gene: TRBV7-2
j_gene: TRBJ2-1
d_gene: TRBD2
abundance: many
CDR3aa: CASSLGPGLGGNEQFF
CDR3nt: TGTGCCAGCAGCTTAGGCCCGGGACTAGGGGGGAATGAGCAGTTCTTC

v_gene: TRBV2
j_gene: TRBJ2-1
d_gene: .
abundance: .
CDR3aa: CASSGQNEQFF
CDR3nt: TGTGCCAGCAGTGGACAGAATGAGCAGTTCTTC

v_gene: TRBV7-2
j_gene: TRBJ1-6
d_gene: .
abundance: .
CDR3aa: CASSFGRGRGSPLHF
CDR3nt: TGTGCCAGCAGCTTTGGCAGGGGCCGAGGCTCGCCCCTCCACTTT

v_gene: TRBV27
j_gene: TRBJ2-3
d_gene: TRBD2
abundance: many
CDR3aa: CASRTRTSLPDTQYF
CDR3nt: TGTGCCAGCAGGACCCGGACTAGTCTTCCGGATACGCAGTATTTT

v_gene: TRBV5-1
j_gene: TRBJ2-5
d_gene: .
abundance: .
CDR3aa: CASSLGFSQETQYF
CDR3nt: TGCGCCAGCAGCTTAGGCTTCTCTCAAGAGACCCAGTACTTC

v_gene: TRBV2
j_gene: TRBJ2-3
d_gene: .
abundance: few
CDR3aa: CASSGPIVPQYF
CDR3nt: TGTGCCAGCAGTGGGCCAATAGTGCCGCAGTATTTT

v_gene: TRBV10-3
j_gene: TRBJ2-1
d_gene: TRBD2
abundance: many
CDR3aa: CAISDPRGSAYNEQFF
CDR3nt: TGTGCCATCAGTGACCCCCGCGGGAGTGCCTACAATGAGCAGTTCTTC

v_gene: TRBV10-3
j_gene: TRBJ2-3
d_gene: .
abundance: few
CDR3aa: CAIREGADTQYF
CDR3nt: TGTGCCATCAGGGAGGGGGCAGATACGCAGTATTTT

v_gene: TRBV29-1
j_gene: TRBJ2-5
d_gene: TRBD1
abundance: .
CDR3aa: CRQGAGETQYF
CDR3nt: TGCAGACAGGGGGCGGGGGAGACCCAGTACTTC

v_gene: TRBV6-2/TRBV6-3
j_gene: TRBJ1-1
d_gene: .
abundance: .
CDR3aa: CASSYLSVNTEAFF
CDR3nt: TGTGCCAGCAGTTACCTGTCGGTAAACACTGAAGCTTTCTTT

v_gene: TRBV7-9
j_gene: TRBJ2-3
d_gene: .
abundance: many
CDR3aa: CASSSEGWAGDTQYF
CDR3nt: TGTGCCAGCAGCTCGGAGGGTTGGGCTGGGGATACGCAGTATTTT

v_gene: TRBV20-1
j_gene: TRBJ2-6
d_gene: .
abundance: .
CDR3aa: CSARPSPHETNVLTF
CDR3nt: TGCAGTGCTAGACCCAGTCCCCACGAAACCAACGTCCTGACTTTC

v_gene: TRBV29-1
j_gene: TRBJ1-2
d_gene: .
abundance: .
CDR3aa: CSVDPPDKGDYGYTF
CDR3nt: TGCAGCGTTGATCCCCCGGACAAGGGGGACTATGGCTACACCTTC

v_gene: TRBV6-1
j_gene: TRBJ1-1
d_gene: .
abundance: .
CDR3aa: CASWGARNTEAFF
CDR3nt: TGTGCCAGCTGGGGGGCTCGGAACACTGAAGCTTTCTTT

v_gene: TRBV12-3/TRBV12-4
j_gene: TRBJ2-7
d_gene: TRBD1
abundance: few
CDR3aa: CASEQTGEQYF
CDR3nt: TGTGCCAGCGAGCAGACAGGGGAGCAGTACTTC

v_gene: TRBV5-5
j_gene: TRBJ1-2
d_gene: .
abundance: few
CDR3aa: CASSLEGATNYGYTF
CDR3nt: TGTGCCAGCAGCTTGGAAGGGGCCACTAACTATGGCTACACCTTC

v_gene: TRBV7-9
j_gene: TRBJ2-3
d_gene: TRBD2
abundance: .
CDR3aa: CASSINSGSLEDTQYF
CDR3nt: TGTGCCAGCAGCATCAATAGCGGGAGCCTCGAGGATACGCAGTATTTT

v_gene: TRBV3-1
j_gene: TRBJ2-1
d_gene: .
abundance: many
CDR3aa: CASSQDHGSGRSYNEQFF
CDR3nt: TGTGCCAGCAGCCAAGATCACGGTAGCGGCCGCTCCTACAATGAGCAGTTCTTC

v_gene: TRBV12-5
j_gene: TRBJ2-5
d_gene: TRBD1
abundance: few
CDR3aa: CASGTTGTGDETQYF
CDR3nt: TGTGCTAGTGGTACTACGGGGACAGGGGACGAGACCCAGTACTTC

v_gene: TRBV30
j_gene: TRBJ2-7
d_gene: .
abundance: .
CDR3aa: CAWTGQYEQYF
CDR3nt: TGTGCCTGGACGGGGCAATACGAGCAGTACTTC

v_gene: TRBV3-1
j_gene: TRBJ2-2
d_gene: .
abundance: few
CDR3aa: CASSQLGGGVGTGELFF
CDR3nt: TGTGCCAGCAGCCAACTAGGAGGGGGAGTCGGGACCGGGGAGCTGTTTTTT

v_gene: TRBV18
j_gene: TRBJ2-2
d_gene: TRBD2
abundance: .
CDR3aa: CASSPATSGTSNTGELFF
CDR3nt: TGTGCCAGCTCGCCCGCAACTAGCGGGACTTCGAACACCGGGGAGCTGTTTTTT

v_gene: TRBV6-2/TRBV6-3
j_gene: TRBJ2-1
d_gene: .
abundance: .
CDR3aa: CATTRKANEQFF
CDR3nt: TGTGCCACCACTAGGAAAGCTAATGAGCAGTTCTTC

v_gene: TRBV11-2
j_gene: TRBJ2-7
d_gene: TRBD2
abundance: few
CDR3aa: CASSFQLARTYEQYF
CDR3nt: TGTGCCAGCAGCTTTCAACTAGCGAGGACCTACGAGCAGTACTTC

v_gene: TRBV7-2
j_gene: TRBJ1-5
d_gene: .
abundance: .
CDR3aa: CASSLASQSSNQPQHF
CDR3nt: TGTGCCAGCAGCTTAGCCTCGCAGAGTAGCAATCAGCCCCAGCATTTT

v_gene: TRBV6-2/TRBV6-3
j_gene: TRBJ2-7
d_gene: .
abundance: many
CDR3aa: CASSYAGTYEQYF
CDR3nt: TGTGCCAGCAGTTACGCGGGTACCTACGAGCAGTACTTC

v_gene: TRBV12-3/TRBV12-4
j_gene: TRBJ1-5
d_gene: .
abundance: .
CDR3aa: CASSVRDTTLNQPQHF
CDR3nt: TGTGCCAGCAGTGTTCGGGACACCACTTTAAATCAGCCCCAGCATTTT

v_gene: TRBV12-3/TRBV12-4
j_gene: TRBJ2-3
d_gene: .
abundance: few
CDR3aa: CASSPVIARNTQYF
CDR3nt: TGTGCCAGCAGTCCAGTAATAGCGCGAAATACGCAGTATTTT

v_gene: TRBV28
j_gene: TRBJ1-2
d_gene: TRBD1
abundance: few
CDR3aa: CASSPRGWGGYTF
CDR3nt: TGTGCCAGCAGCCCCAGGGGGTGGGGTGGCTACACCTTC

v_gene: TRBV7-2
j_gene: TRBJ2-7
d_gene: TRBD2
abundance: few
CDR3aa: CASSWTSGRVGEQYF
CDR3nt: TGTGCCAGCAGCTGGACTAGCGGGAGGGTAGGCGAGCAGTACTTC

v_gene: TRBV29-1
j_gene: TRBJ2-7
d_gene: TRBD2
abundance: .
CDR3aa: CSVAGLALHEQYF
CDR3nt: TGCAGCGTGGCGGGACTAGCTTTGCACGAGCAGTACTTC

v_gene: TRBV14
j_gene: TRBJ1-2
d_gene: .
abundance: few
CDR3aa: CASSPQQGPGMGGYTF
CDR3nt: TGTGCCAGCAGCCCCCAACAGGGACCGGGGATGGGTGGCTACACCTTC

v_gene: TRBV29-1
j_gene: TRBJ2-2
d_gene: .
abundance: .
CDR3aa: CSVGLGSGGELFF
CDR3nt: TGCAGCGTCGGATTAGGAAGCGGCGGGGAGCTGTTTTTT

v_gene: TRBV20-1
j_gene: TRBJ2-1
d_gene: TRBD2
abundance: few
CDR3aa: CSARSGTSAFGEQFF
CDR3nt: TGCAGTGCCCGAAGCGGGACTAGCGCTTTCGGTGAGCAGTTCTTC

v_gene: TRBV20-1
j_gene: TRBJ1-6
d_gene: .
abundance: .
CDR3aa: CSASSQGSYNSPLHF
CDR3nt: TGCAGTGCTAGTTCTCAGGGCTCCTATAATTCACCCCTCCACTTT

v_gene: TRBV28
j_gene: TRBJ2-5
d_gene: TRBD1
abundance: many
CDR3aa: CASSLMGQPKYDQYF
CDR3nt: TGTGCCAGCAGTTTAATGGGACAGCCGAAATACGACCAGTACTTC

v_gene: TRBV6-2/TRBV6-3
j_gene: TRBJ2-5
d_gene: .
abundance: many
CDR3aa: CASTSGPKTQYF
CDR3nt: TGTGCCAGCACATCGGGACCGAAGACCCAGTACTTC

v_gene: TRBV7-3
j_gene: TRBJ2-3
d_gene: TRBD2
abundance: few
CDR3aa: CASSSRLAGDTDTQYF
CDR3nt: TGTGCCAGCAGCTCACGACTAGCGGGAGACACAGATACGCAGTATTTT